At least ten counts were recorded for the clone carrying this TCR beta chain. Its antigen remains unknown. This sample was included in a study of early T cells in non-severe SARS-CoV-2 infection. About the study: With bulk RNA from unsorted whole blood as input, sequencing yielded unpaired chains. Study-wide points: VDJdb-based annotation leaned toward anti-spike CD8 responses and missed private and CD4 specificities.

Tagging with unique molecular identifiers was applied to individual cDNA molecules. TCRdb reprocessed the 5' RACE reads with MiXCR, giving one entry per CDR3 protein. In the table there are roughly 23,000 distinct CDR3 sequences, 4.5% to 6% of which are singletons. With 1 base removed from V and 3 bases from J, the gap between germline ends came to 5 bases. There are 12 residues in the CDR3. Germline CDR1 and CDR2: SQVTM and ANQGSEA. Sequenced material: whole blood, taken at baseline. The TCR sequence derives from an adult who was a healthcare worker with PCR-confirmed SARS-CoV-2 infection or an uninfected control (not recorded which). The chain carries TRBV29-1 and TRBJ2-3; TRBD2 might be the D (5 bases). The CDR3 sequence is CSVEGGTDTQYF. The CDR3 DNA reads TGCAGCGTTGAAGGCGGGACAGATACGCAGTATTTT.